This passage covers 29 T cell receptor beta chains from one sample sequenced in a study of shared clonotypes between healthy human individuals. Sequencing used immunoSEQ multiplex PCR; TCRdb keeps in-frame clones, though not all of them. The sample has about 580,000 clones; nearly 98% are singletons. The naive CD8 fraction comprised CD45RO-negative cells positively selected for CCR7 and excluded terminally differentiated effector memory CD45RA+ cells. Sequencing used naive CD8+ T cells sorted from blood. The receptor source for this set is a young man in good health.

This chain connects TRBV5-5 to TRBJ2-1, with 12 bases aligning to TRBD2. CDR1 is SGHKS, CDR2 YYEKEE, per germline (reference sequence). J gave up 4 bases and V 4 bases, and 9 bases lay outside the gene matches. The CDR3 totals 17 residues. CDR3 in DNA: TGTGCCAGCAGCCTGGGACTAGCGGGCTATATATACAATGAGCAGTTCTTC. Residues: CASSLGLAGYIYNEQFF.

Here the CDR3 DNA reads TGTGCCAGCAGCAACGTAGAATCCCGGTTACAAGAGACCCAGTACTTC. Protein: CASSNVESRLQETQYF. The V gene is TRBV5-5, the J gene TRBJ2-5; no clear D gene. The CDR3 contains 16 residues. Germline CDR1 is SGHKS and CDR2 is YYEKEE (reference sequence). The V and J ends lost 4 bases and 2 bases respectively, with 18 bases between them. The variable domain in full, with the rest retrieved from reference TRBV5-5 and TRBJ2-5, is DAGVTQSPTHLIKTRGQQVTLRCSPISGHKSVSWYQQVLGQGPQFIFQYYEKEERGRGNFPDRFSARQFPNYSSELNVNALLLGDSALYLCASSNVESRLQETQYFGPGTRLLVL.

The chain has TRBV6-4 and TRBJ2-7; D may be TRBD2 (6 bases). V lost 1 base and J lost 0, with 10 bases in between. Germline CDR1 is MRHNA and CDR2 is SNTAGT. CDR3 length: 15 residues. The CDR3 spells CASSDCGESSYEQYF. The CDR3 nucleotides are TGTGCCAGCAGTGACTGCGGGGAGAGCTCCTACGAGCAGTACTTC.

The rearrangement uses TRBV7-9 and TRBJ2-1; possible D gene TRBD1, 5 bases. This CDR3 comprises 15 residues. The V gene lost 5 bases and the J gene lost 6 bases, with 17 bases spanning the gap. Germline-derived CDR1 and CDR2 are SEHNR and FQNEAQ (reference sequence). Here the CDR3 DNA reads TGTGCCAGCAGCGGTCGGACACCCTCGATCAATGAGCAGTTCTTC. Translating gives CASSGRTPSINEQFF. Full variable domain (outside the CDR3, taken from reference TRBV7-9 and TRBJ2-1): DTGVSQNPRHKITKRGQNVTFRCDPISEHNRLYWYRQTLGQGPEFLTYFQNEAQLEKSRLLSDRFSAERPKGSFSTLEIQRTEQGDSAMYLCASSGRTPSINEQFFGPGTRLTVL.

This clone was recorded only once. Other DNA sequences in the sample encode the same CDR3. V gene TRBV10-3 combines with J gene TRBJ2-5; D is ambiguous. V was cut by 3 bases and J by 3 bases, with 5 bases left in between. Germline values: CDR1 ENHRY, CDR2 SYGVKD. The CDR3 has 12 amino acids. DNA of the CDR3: TGTGCCATCAGTGACGCTGAAGAGACCCAGTACTTC. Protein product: CAISDAEETQYF.

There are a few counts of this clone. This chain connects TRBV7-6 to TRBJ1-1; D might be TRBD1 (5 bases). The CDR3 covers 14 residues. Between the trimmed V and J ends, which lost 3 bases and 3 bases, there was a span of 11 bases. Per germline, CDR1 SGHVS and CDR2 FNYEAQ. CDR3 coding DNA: TGTGCCAGCAGCTTTAACGGACAACACACTGAAGCTTTCTTT. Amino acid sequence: CASSFNGQHTEAFF.

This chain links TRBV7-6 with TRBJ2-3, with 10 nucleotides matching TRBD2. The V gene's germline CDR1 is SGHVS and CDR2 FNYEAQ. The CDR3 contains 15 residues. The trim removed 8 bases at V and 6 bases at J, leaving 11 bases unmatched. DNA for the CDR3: TGTGCCAGCCTCGGAGGAGCGGGAGGGCTCGATACGCAGTATTTT. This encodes CASLGGAGGLDTQYF.

The CDR3 loop reads CAWGESVEQFF. In DNA form, the CDR3 reads TGTGCCTGGGGAGAAAGCGTTGAGCAGTTCTTC. The chain combines TRBV30 with TRBJ2-1; D uncertain. Per germline, CDR1 GTSNPN and CDR2 SVGIG (reference sequence). V was clipped by 5 bases and J by 9 bases, with 11 bases between them. This CDR3 has 11 amino acids.

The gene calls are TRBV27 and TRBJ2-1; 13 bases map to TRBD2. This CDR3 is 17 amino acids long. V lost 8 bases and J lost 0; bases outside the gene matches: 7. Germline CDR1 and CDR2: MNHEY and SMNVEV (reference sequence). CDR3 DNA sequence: TGTGCCAGCGAGGGGACTAGCGGGATTAGCTCCTACAATGAGCAGTTCTTC. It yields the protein CASEGTSGISSYNEQFF.

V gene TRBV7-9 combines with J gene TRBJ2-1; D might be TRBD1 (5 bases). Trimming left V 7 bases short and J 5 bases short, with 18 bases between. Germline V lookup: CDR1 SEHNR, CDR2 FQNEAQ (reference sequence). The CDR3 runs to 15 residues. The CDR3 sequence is CASTQSVGRHNEQFF. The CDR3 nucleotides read TGTGCCAGCACCCAAAGCGTGGGGCGACACAATGAGCAGTTCTTC.

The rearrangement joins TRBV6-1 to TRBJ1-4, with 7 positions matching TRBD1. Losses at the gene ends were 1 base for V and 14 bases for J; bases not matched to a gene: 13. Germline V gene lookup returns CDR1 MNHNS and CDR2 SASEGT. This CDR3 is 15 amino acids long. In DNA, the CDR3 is TGTGCCAGCAGTGAAGAGGTTGGGACAGCTAAGACTCTGTTTTTT. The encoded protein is CASSEEVGTAKTLFF.

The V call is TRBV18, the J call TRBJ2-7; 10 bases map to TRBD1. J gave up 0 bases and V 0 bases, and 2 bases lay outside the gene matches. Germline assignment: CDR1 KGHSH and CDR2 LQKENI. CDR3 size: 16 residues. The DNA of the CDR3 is TGTGCCAGCTCACCACCGGGACAGGGGATCTCCTACGAGCAGTACTTC. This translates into CASSPPGQGISYEQYF.

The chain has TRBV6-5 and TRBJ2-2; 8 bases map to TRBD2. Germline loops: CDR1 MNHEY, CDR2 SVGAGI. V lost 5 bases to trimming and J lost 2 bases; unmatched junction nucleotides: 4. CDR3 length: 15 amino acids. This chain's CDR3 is CASSLVAGNTGELFF. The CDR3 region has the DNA TGTGCCAGCAGTCTAGTAGCGGGAAACACCGGGGAGCTGTTTTTT.

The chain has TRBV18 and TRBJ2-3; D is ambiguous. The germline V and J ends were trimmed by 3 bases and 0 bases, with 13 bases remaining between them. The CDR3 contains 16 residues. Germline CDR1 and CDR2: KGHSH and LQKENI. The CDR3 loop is CASSPPRSKSTDTQYF. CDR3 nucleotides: TGTGCCAGCTCACCTCCCCGATCTAAAAGCACAGATACGCAGTATTTT.

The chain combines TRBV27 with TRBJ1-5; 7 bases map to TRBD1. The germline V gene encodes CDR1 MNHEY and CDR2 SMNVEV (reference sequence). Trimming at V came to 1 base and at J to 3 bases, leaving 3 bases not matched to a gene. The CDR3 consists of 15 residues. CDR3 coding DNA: TGTGCCAGCAGTTTATACAGGGGCACCAATCAGCCCCAGCATTTT. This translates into CASSLYRGTNQPQHF.

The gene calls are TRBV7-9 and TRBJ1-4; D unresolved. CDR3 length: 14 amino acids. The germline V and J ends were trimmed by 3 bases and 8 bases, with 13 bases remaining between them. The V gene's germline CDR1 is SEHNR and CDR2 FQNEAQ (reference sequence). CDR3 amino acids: CASSFGGKPEKLFF. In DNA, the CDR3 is TGTGCCAGCAGCTTCGGAGGCAAACCCGAAAAACTGTTTTTT.

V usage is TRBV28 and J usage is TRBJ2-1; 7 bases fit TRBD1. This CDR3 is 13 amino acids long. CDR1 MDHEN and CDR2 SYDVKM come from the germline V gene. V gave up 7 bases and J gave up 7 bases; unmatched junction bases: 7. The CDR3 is CASIRDSLNEQFF. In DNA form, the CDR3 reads TGTGCCAGCATCCGGGACAGTCTTAATGAGCAGTTCTTC.

The CDR3 DNA reads as TGTGCCAGCAGCCACACAGTCACCCCCTACGAGCAGTACTTC. This gives the protein CASSHTVTPYEQYF. The chain joins TRBV7-9 to TRBJ2-7; no definite D call. The germline CDR1 and CDR2 sequences are SEHNR and FQNEAQ (reference sequence). The CDR3 has 14 residues. V lost 5 bases, J lost 2 bases, and 13 bases lay in between. Full variable domain (remainder filled in from reference TRBV7-9 and TRBJ2-7): DTGVSQNPRHKITKRGQNVTFRCDPISEHNRLYWYRQTLGQGPEFLTYFQNEAQLEKSRLLSDRFSAERPKGSFSTLEIQRTEQGDSAMYLCASSHTVTPYEQYFGPGTRLTVT.

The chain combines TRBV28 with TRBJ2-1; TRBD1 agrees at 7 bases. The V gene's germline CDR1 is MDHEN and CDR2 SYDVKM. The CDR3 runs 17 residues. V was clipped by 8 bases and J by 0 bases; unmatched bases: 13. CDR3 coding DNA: TGTGCCAGCCGCCGGGACAGTAGCCTAAGCTCCTACAATGAGCAGTTCTTC. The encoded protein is CASRRDSSLSSYNEQFF.

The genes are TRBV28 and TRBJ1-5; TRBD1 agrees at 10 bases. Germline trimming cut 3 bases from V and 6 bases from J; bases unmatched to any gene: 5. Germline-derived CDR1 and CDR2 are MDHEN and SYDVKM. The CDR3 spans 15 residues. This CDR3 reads CASSFRQGAVQPQHF. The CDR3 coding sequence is TGTGCCAGCAGTTTTAGACAGGGGGCGGTTCAGCCCCAGCATTTT.

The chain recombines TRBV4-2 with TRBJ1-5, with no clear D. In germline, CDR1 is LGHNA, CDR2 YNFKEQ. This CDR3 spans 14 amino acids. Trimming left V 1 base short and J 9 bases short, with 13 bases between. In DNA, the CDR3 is TGTGCCAGCAGCCAAGGTGCTGCTTCGGGGCCCCAGCATTTT. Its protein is CASSQGAASGPQHF.

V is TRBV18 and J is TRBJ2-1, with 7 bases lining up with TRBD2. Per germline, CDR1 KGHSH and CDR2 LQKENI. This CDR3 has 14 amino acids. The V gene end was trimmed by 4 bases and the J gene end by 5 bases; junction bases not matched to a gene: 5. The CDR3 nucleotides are TGTGCCAGCTCACTGGAGACTAGCCACAATGAGCAGTTCTTC. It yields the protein CASSLETSHNEQFF.

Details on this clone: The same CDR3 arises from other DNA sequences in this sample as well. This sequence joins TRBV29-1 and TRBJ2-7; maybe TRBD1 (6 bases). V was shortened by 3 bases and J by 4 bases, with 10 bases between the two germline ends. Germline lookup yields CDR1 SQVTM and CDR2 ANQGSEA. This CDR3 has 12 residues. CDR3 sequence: CSVETGTYEQYF. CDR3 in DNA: TGCAGCGTTGAGACAGGTACATACGAGCAGTACTTC.

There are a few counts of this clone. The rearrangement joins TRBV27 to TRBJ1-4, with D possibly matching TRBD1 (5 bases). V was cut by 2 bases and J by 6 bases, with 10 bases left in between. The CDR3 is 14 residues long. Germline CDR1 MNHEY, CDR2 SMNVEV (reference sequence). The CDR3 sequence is CASSLLGQDEKLFF. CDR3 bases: TGTGCCAGCAGTTTACTGGGGCAGGATGAAAAACTGTTTTTT. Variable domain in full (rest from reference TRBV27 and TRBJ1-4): EAQVTQNPRYLITVTGKKLTVTCSQNMNHEYMSWYRQDPGLGLRQIYYSMNVEVTDKGDVPEGYKVSRKEKRNFPLILESPSPNQTSLYFCASSLLGQDEKLFFGSGTQLSVL.

This CDR3 reads CASGSTEAFF. The CDR3 DNA is TGTGCCAGCGGAAGCACTGAAGCTTTCTTT. The V call is TRBV6-5, the J call TRBJ1-1, with D hard to call. Deletions cut 8 bases from V and 4 bases from J, with 5 bases between. The CDR3 contains 10 residues. Germline lookup yields CDR1 MNHEY and CDR2 SVGAGI.

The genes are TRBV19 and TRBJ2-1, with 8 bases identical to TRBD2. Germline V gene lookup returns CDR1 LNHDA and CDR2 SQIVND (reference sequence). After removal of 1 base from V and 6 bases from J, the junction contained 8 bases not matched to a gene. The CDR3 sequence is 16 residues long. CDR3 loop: CASSIVGGRHVNEQFF. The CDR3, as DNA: TGTGCCAGTAGTATAGTCGGCGGGAGGCATGTCAATGAGCAGTTCTTC.

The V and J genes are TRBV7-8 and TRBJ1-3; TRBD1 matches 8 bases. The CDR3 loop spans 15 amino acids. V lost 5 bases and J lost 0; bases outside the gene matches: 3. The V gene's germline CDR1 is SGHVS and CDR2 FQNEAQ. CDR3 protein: CASSTGQVSGNTIYF. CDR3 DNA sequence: TGTGCCAGCAGCACGGGACAGGTCTCTGGAAACACCATATATTTT.

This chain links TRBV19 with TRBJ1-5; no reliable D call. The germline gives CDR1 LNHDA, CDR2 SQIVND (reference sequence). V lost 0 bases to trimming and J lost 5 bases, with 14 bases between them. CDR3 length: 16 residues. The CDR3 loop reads CASSIDLGTVYQPQHF. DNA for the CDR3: TGTGCCAGTAGTATAGACCTGGGCACGGTTTATCAGCCCCAGCATTTT.

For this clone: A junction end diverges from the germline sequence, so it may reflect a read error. DNA of the CDR3: TGTGCCCGGAGTGTAGCGACAGGGGGCTTTGGCTACACCTTC. Translated: CARSVATGGFGYTF. The chain is built from TRBV30 and TRBJ1-2; 10 positions agree with TRBD1. CDR3 length equals 14 residues. Germline V gene data show CDR1 as GTSNPN and CDR2 as SVGIG (reference sequence).